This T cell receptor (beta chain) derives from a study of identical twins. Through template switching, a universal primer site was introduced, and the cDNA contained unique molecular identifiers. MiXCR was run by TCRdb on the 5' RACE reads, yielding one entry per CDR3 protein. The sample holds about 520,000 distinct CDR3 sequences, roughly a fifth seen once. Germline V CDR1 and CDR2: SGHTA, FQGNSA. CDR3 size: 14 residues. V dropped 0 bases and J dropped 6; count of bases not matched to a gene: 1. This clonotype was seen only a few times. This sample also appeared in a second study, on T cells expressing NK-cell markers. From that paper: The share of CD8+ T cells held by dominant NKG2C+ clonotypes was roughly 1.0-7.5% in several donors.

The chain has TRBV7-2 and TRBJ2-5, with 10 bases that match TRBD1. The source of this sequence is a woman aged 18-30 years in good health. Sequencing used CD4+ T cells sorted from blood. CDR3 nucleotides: TGTGCCAGCAGCTTAGCGACAGGGGGCAAGACCCAGTACTTC. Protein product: CASSLATGGKTQYF.